The 29 T cell receptor beta chains below come from one sample, sequenced in a study of blood T cell repertoires in COVID-19. The table came from immunoSEQ multiplex PCR; TCRdb's copy has only in-frame clones and leaves some out. The profile shows over 120,000 clones, roughly 82% of them singletons. Material: peripheral blood. These receptors came from a man aged 60-69 years with active or convalescent COVID-19.

A single count supports this clone. V gene TRBV24-1 combines with J gene TRBJ2-5; 10 bases match TRBD1. V trimming: 3 bases; J trimming: 3 bases; junction bases outside the gene matches: 6. This CDR3 has 16 amino acids. Germline V gives CDR1 KGHDR, CDR2 SFDVKD. In DNA form, the CDR3 reads TGTGCCACCAGTGATACCGGGACAGGGGAAAAAGAGACCCAGTACTTC. Protein: CATSDTGTGEKETQYF.

The chain couples TRBV5-1 to TRBJ1-2, with 8 bases aligning to TRBD1. The CDR3 loop spans 13 amino acids. Germline V gives CDR1 SGHRS, CDR2 YFSETQ. V shed 2 bases, J shed 7 bases, and the junction held 4 bases outside the gene matches. In DNA, the CDR3 is TGCGCCAGCAGCTTACAGGGGGATAGTGGCTACACCTTC. It specifies CASSLQGDSGYTF.

The chain is built from TRBV9 and TRBJ1-1; perhaps TRBD1 as D (5 bases). This CDR3 is 14 amino acids long. V lost 3 bases and J 5 bases, leaving 14 bases between the germline ends. Germline V gene sequence: CDR1 SGDLS, CDR2 YYNGEE. The chain's CDR3 is CASSASEKGTEAFF. The DNA for the CDR3 is TGTGCCAGCAGCGCTTCAGAAAAGGGGACTGAAGCTTTCTTT.

V usage is TRBV5-5 and J usage is TRBJ2-7; 7 bases line up with TRBD1. Per germline, CDR1 SGHKS and CDR2 YYEKEE (reference sequence). CDR3 size: 16 residues. V was clipped by 4 bases and J by 2 bases; unmatched bases: 12. The CDR3 region is CASSPGQTYTTYEQYF. CDR3 sequence (DNA): TGTGCCAGCAGCCCGGGACAGACTTACACGACCTACGAGCAGTACTTC. Complete variable domain (other parts from reference TRBV5-5 and TRBJ2-7): DAGVTQSPTHLIKTRGQQVTLRCSPISGHKSVSWYQQVLGQGPQFIFQYYEKEERGRGNFPDRFSARQFPNYSSELNVNALLLGDSALYLCASSPGQTYTTYEQYFGPGTRLTVT.

The rearrangement uses TRBV9 and TRBJ2-3; 7 bases agree with TRBD1. CDR3 length: 17 residues. J lost 2 bases, V lost 4 bases, and 13 bases had no gene match. Germline V gives CDR1 SGDLS, CDR2 YYNGEE. The CDR3 protein is CASSPGEQGTNTDTQYF. In DNA form, the CDR3 reads TGTGCCAGCAGCCCTGGGGAACAGGGGACAAACACAGATACGCAGTATTTT. The full variable domain, rest sourced from reference TRBV9 and TRBJ2-3, is DSGVTQTPKHLITATGQRVTLRCSPRSGDLSVYWYQQSLDQGLQFLIQYYNGEERAKGNILERFSAQQFPDLHSELNLSSLELGDSALYFCASSPGEQGTNTDTQYFGPGTRLTVL.

This CDR3 reads CASSLGQNTGELFF. CDR3 coding DNA: TGTGCCAGCAGTTTGGGACAGAACACCGGGGAGCTGTTTTTT. This chain links TRBV7-9 with TRBJ2-2; D may be TRBD1 (6 bases). The length of the CDR3 is 14 residues. V lost 6 bases to trimming and J lost 1 base, with 9 bases between them. The germline V gene has CDR1 SEHNR and CDR2 FQNEAQ (reference sequence).

J is TRBJ1-1 and V is TRBV5-3, with 8 bases fitting TRBD1. TRBV5-3 is annotated as an ORF whose role is uncertain. The V gene end was trimmed by 4 bases and the J gene end by 4 bases; junction bases not matched to a gene: 12. CDR3 length: 16 residues. Here the CDR3 reads CARSRNRGERSTEAFF. Here the CDR3 DNA reads TGTGCCAGAAGCCGGAACAGGGGGGAAAGGAGCACTGAAGCTTTCTTT.

The genes are TRBV10-3 and TRBJ1-1, with D possibly TRBD1 on 6 matching bases. The germline V and J ends were trimmed by 3 bases and 3 bases, with 17 bases remaining between them. The CDR3 is 16 amino acids. CDR1 is ENHRY and CDR2 is SYGVKD in the germline V gene. The DNA for the CDR3 is TGTGCCATCAGTGAATCTGGGGGAACAGGGCACACTGAAGCTTTCTTT. Translating gives CAISESGGTGHTEAFF.

This chain uses TRBV10-3 with TRBJ2-3; D not certain. Germline loops: CDR1 ENHRY, CDR2 SYGVKD. V was clipped by 3 bases and J by 4 bases, with 11 bases between them. The CDR3 sequence is 14 residues long. CDR3 in amino acids: CAISDPRQADTQYF. CDR3 bases: TGTGCCATCAGTGACCCCCGGCAGGCAGATACGCAGTATTTT.

This clone has a single count. This rearrangement joins TRBV18 to TRBJ2-7; 8 nucleotides line up with TRBD1. Trimming at V came to 3 bases and at J to 2 bases, leaving 6 bases not matched to a gene. Germline V gene lookup returns CDR1 KGHSH and CDR2 LQKENI. This CDR3 region has 15 residues. The CDR3 DNA follows: TGTGCCAGCTCACCCCCGGGACAGGCAACCTACGAGCAGTACTTC. As protein: CASSPPGQATYEQYF.

The V gene is TRBV4-1, the J gene TRBJ1-5; 10 positions agree with TRBD1. J gave up 2 bases and V 0 bases, and 4 bases lay outside the gene matches. This CDR3 is built from 17 residues. Germline V CDR1 and CDR2: MGHRA, YSYEKL. In nucleotides, the CDR3 is TGCGCCAGCAGCCAAGAAGGACAGGGGGGCGGCAATCAGCCCCAGCATTTT. This encodes CASSQEGQGGGNQPQHF.

V is TRBV11-2 and J is TRBJ2-5; TRBD2 matches at 9 bases. The CDR3 has 17 amino acids. Germline CDR1 reads SGHAT; CDR2 reads FQNNGV. Losses at the gene ends were 0 bases for V and 3 bases for J; bases not matched to a gene: 8. CDR3 sequence (DNA): TGTGCCAGCAGCTTAGATCAGGCGGGGGGGCCTGAAGAGACCCAGTACTTC. Its translation is CASSLDQAGGPEETQYF.

The table lists this clone with a count of one. The genes are TRBV7-2 and TRBJ1-5, with a tentative D call TRBD1 (6 bases). This CDR3 region has 14 residues. Per germline, CDR1 SGHTA and CDR2 FQGNSA. Trimming took off 5 bases at V and 2 bases at J, with 10 bases between the two ends. The CDR3 DNA reads as TGTGCCAGCAGCCATCCAGGGGGCAATCAGCCCCAGCATTTT. This translates into CASSHPGGNQPQHF.

In this sample, this clone turned up a few times. This sequence joins TRBV3-1 (or the pseudogene TRBV3-2) and TRBJ1-4; a weak D match, TRBD1 (6 bases). Trimming took off 0 bases at V and 15 bases at J, with 20 bases between the two ends. This CDR3 spans 15 amino acids. Germline V CDR1 and CDR2: LGHDT, YNNKEL (reference sequence). The CDR3 spells CASSQDPGTMGTLFF. For the CDR3, the DNA is TGTGCCAGCAGCCAAGACCCGGGGACAATGGGTACGTTGTTTTTT.

This clone came up once. This sequence joins TRBV30 and TRBJ1-5; possible D gene TRBD1, 5 bases. CDR1 and CDR2 from the germline V gene are GTSNPN and SVGIG (reference sequence). The ends were cut back, 5 bases at V and 12 bases at J, with 20 bases in the middle. The CDR3 loop spans 13 amino acids. The CDR3 sequence: CAWGGRLMGLQHF. The CDR3, as DNA: TGTGCCTGGGGCGGACGGCTCATGGGGCTCCAGCATTTT.

The chain has TRBV30 and TRBJ2-3; TRBD2 might be the D (5 bases). V lost 2 bases, J lost 1 base, and 13 bases lay in between. This CDR3 region has 15 residues. CDR1 and CDR2 from the germline V gene are GTSNPN and SVGIG (reference sequence). The CDR3 is CAWSLFSARTDTQYF. The CDR3 DNA is TGTGCCTGGAGTCTCTTTAGCGCCCGCACAGATACGCAGTATTTT.

V is TRBV19 and J is TRBJ1-1; no reliable D call. Per germline, CDR1 LNHDA and CDR2 SQIVND (reference sequence). This CDR3 spans 13 amino acids. V was cut by 10 bases and J by 1 base, with 13 bases left in between. The DNA of the CDR3 is TGTGCCACAAAAGCCCTTGGGAACACTGAAGCTTTCTTT. Translating gives CATKALGNTEAFF.

The chain has TRBV19 and TRBJ2-1; TRBD2 agrees at 10 bases. The CDR3 consists of 16 residues. Trimming at V came to 6 bases and at J to 6 bases, leaving 11 bases not matched to a gene. Germline-derived CDR1 and CDR2 are LNHDA and SQIVND (reference sequence). CDR3 nucleotides: TGTGCCAGTAGAGGTTTACTAGCGGGGCCGACCAATGAGCAGTTCTTC. This sequence encodes CASRGLLAGPTNEQFF.

V and J are TRBV6-5 and TRBJ1-1; the D is unclear. The CDR3 covers 14 residues. Germline lookup yields CDR1 MNHEY and CDR2 SVGAGI. With 7 bases removed from V and 2 bases from J, the gap between germline ends came to 14 bases. CDR3 amino acids: CASNQVTANTEAFF. Written as DNA, the CDR3 is TGTGCCAGCAACCAGGTTACAGCTAACACTGAAGCTTTCTTT.

The chain joins TRBV18 to TRBJ1-2; 8 bases match TRBD1. The length of the CDR3 is 14 residues. Germline values: CDR1 KGHSH, CDR2 LQKENI. With V trimmed by 6 bases and J by 3 bases, 6 bases remained unmatched. The CDR3 bases are TGTGCCAGCTCCCCGGGACAGGCCGACTATGGCTACACCTTC. Its translation is CASSPGQADYGYTF.

This clone was observed once. The chain employs TRBV6-5 and TRBJ1-2; tentatively, D is TRBD1 (6 bases). The germline gives CDR1 MNHEY, CDR2 SVGAGI. The CDR3 loop spans 14 amino acids. V dropped 6 bases and J dropped 0 bases, with 11 bases sitting between them. The CDR3 sequence: CASRTGPTNYGYTF. The CDR3 DNA follows: TGTGCCAGCAGGACAGGACCAACTAACTATGGCTACACCTTC.

The chain uses TRBV12-3 or TRBV12-4 and TRBJ1-5; D may be TRBD1 (6 bases). This CDR3 has 13 residues. V was pared by 6 bases and J by 2 bases, with 8 bases between. The CDR3 sequence is CASSRQGNQPQHF. CDR3 DNA: TGTGCCAGCAGCCGACAGGGCAATCAGCCCCAGCATTTT.

The CDR3 here is CASSLNRANQPQHF. The CDR3, as DNA: TGTGCCAGCAGCTTAAACAGGGCCAATCAGCCCCAGCATTTT. The chain employs TRBV7-2 and TRBJ1-5; maybe TRBD1 (6 bases). The germline gives CDR1 SGHTA, CDR2 FQGNSA. This CDR3 is built from 14 residues. Trimming pared 2 bases from V and 3 bases from J, leaving 8 bases between.

CDR3 nucleotide sequence: TGTGCCAGCAGCTTTGAGACAGGGTATAGTGGCTACACCTTC. Amino acids: CASSFETGYSGYTF. The V and J genes are TRBV7-2 and TRBJ1-2; TRBD1 matches at 7 bases. The CDR3 contains 14 residues. Germline V gene data show CDR1 as SGHTA and CDR2 as FQGNSA. With V trimmed by 3 bases and J by 7 bases, 8 bases remained unmatched.

The chain employs TRBV7-9 and TRBJ1-1; maybe TRBD1 (6 bases). Trimming removed 1 base from V and 11 bases from J, with 14 bases in between. CDR3 size: 13 residues. Germline CDR1 and CDR2: SEHNR and FQNEAQ (reference sequence). This chain's CDR3 is CASSLGTGTRAFF. The DNA for the CDR3 is TGTGCCAGCAGCTTAGGCACCGGGACACGGGCTTTCTTT.

This clone was counted a few times. The chain is built from TRBV11-3 and TRBJ1-1, with D perhaps matching TRBD1 (5 bases). The germline V and J ends were trimmed by 0 bases and 3 bases, with 11 bases remaining between them. Germline V gives CDR1 SGHNT, CDR2 YENEEA. The CDR3 is 15 amino acids. The CDR3 bases are TGTGCCAGCAGCTTAGAGTCGGGGGATTACACTGAAGCTTTCTTT. This translates into CASSLESGDYTEAFF.

The sample holds one count of this clone. The identical CDR3 is also encoded by other nucleotide sequences in the sample. The chain carries TRBV11-2 and TRBJ2-1; D is undetermined. CDR3 length: 15 amino acids. Trimming removed 2 bases from V and 0 bases from J, with 8 bases in between. Looked up from germline, CDR1 is SGHAT and CDR2 is FQNNGV. The CDR3 DNA follows: TGTGCCAGCAGCTTACGACAAAGCTCCTACAATGAGCAGTTCTTC. Its translation is CASSLRQSSYNEQFF.

The chain couples TRBV7-2 to TRBJ1-5, with D unclear. There are 15 residues in the CDR3. V lost 0 bases and J 6 bases, leaving 12 bases between the germline ends. In germline, CDR1 is SGHTA, CDR2 FQGNSA. Written as DNA, the CDR3 is TGTGCCAGCAGCTTAGCGGCGTCAGGTGGTCAGCCCCAGCATTTT. It codes for CASSLAASGGQPQHF.

This rearrangement joins TRBV11-3 to TRBJ2-1, with TRBD2 matching 11 bases. V shed 5 bases, J shed 4 bases, and the junction held 4 bases outside the gene matches. The CDR3 consists of 15 residues. Germline V gene data show CDR1 as SGHNT and CDR2 as YENEEA. The chain's CDR3 is CASSARLAGYNEQFF. The CDR3 DNA reads as TGTGCCAGCAGCGCGCGACTAGCGGGATACAATGAGCAGTTCTTC.